This T cell receptor beta chain emerged from a study of OX40 agonist ivuxolimab in advanced cancers. Clones were sequenced by immunoSEQ multiplex PCR, and TCRdb holds only the in-frame ones, with some missing. The top ten clones hold about 19% of a sample with fewer than 45,000 clones, over 60% of them seen once. The V gene end was trimmed by 3 bases and the J gene end by 3 bases; junction bases not matched to a gene: 1. CDR1 and CDR2 from the germline V gene are KGHSH and LQKENI. CDR3 length: 13 residues. V usage is TRBV18 and J usage is TRBJ1-2, with 7 nucleotides matching TRBD1. This material consisted of CD4+ or CD8+ T cells sorted from blood, taken in a trial of the OX40 agonist ivuxolimab. This receptor was taken from an adult with an advanced solid tumor such as melanoma, head and neck, liver or kidney cancer. CDR3: CASSPQGDYGYTF. DNA for the CDR3: TGTGCCAGCTCACCTCAGGGGGACTATGGCTACACCTTC. Supplemented by reference TRBV18 and TRBJ1-2, the full variable domain reads NAGVMQNPRHLVRRRGQEARLRCSPMKGHSHVYWYRQLPEEGLKFMVYLQKENIIDESGMPKERFSAEFPKEGPSILRIQQVVRGDSAAYFCASSPQGDYGYTFGSGTRLTVV.